Listed here is a single T cell receptor (beta chain). The antigen is unknown. This CDR3 contains 12 residues. Germline lookup yields CDR1 SGHNT and CDR2 YYREEE (reference sequence). Trimming removed 2 bases from V and 2 bases from J, with 5 bases in between. TCRdb's copy holds only in-frame clones and misses some; the assay was immunoSEQ multiplex PCR. Of around 150,000 clones listed, more than 85% are singletons. The sample comes from a study of T cell responses to AZD1222 COVID-19 vaccine. Regarding the study as a whole: The donor cohort was predominantly white British with a female majority, and clonal diversity may have been underestimated.

Material: peripheral blood, obtained 28 days after the second AZD1222 dose. The chain uses TRBV5-4 and TRBJ2-7; no clear D. The TCR was taken from an adult who received the AZD1222 COVID-19 vaccine. The CDR3 here is CASSFGAYEQYF. CDR3 in DNA: TGTGCCAGCAGCTTTGGAGCCTACGAGCAGTACTTC.